These 2 T cell receptor beta chains came from one sample sequenced in a study of T cells after posttransplantation cyclophosphamide. Profiled with immunoSEQ multiplex PCR; TCRdb holds only in-frame clones, not every one. The sample includes 30,000 or so clones, roughly 90% of them seen just once. Sequencing used PBMCs. These receptor sequences come from a middle-aged man.

The chain is built from TRBV2 and TRBJ1-4, with TRBD1 identical over 8 bases. The trim removed 7 bases at V and 5 bases at J, leaving 6 bases unmatched. The CDR3 runs to 14 residues. Germline values: CDR1 SNHLY, CDR2 FYNNEI. This chain's CDR3 is CASTSDRGNEKLFF. The CDR3 DNA sequence: TGTGCCAGCACTTCCGACAGGGGAAATGAAAAACTGTTTTTT.

This clone was seen once. This sequence joins TRBV5-1 and TRBJ2-2, with TRBD1 matching over 9 bases. This CDR3 is built from 14 residues. Germline CDR1 and CDR2: SGHRS and YFSETQ. With 4 bases clipped from V and 8 bases from J, the junction kept 6 bases outside the gene matches. The CDR3 DNA reads TGCGCCAGCAGCGGACAGGGGAATTTGGGGGAGCTGTTTTTT. It encodes CASSGQGNLGELFF.